This T cell receptor (beta chain) came from a study of T cell responses to AZD1222 COVID-19 vaccine. Using immunoSEQ multiplex PCR, the repertoire was profiled, and TCRdb retains in-frame clones only, with some absent. The top ten hold under 11% of the sample, which has under 90,000 clones, roughly 85% seen once. Overall study findings and caveats: Donors in the cohort were predominantly white British and more often female, and clonal diversity was possibly underestimated. Vaccine-related CD4 TCRs covered spike, predominating at 160-218 and 743-854.

CDR1 is MNHEY, CDR2 SMNVEV, per germline (reference sequence). The CDR3 totals 17 residues. The V segment lost 0 bases and the J segment 1 base; nucleotides outside the gene matches: 5. Comments on this clone: Its specificity is not known.

The sequence was obtained from an adult who received the AZD1222 COVID-19 vaccine. V gene TRBV27 combines with J gene TRBJ2-5; 10 nucleotides match TRBD1. The material sequenced was peripheral blood, taken 28 days after the second AZD1222 dose. CDR3 in amino acids: CASSLSYGTGAQETQYF. Written as DNA, the CDR3 is TGTGCCAGCAGTTTATCATACGGGACAGGGGCCCAAGAGACCCAGTACTTC.